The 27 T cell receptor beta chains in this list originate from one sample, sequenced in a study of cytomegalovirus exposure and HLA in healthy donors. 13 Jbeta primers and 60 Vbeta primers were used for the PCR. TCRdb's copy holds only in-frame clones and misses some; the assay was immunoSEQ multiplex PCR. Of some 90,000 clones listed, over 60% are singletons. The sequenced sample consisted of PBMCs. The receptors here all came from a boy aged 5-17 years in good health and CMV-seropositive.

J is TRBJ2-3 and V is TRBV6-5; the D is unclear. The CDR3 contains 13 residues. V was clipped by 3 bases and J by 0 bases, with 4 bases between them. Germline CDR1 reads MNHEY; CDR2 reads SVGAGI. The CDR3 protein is CASSYSSTDTQYF. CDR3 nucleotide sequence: TGTGCCAGCAGTTATTCTAGCACAGATACGCAGTATTTT.

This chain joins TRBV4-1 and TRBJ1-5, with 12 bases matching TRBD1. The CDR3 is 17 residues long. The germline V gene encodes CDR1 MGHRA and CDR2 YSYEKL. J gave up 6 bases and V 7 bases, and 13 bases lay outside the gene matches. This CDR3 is CASNPHFRDRGLQPQHF. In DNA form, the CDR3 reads TGCGCCAGCAACCCTCACTTCCGGGACAGGGGGCTTCAGCCCCAGCATTTT.

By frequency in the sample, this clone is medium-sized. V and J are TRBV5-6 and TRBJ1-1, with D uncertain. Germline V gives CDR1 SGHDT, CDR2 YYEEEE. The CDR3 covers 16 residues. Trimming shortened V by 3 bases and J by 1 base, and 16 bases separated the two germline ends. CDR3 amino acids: CASSYGWANPNTEAFF. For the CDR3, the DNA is TGTGCCAGCAGCTATGGTTGGGCTAACCCGAACACTGAAGCTTTCTTT.

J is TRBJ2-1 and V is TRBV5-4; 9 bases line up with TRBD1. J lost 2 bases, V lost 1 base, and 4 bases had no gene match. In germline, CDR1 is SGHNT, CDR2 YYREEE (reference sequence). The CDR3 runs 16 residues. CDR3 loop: CASSLQGQGAYNEQFF. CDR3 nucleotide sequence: TGTGCCAGCAGCTTGCAGGGACAGGGAGCCTACAATGAGCAGTTCTTC.

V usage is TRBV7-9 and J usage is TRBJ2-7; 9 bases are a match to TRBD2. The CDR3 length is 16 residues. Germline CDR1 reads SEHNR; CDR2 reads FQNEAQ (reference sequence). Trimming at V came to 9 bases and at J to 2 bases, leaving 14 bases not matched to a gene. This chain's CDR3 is CASGAAGGTAAYEQYF. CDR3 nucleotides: TGTGCCAGTGGGGCGGCGGGGGGGACGGCCGCCTACGAGCAGTACTTC.

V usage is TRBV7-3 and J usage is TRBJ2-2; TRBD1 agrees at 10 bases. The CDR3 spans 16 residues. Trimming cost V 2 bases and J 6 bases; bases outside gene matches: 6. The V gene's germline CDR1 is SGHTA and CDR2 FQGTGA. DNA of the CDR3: TGTGCCAGCAGCTTAGCGGGACAGGGGTTCGCCGGGGAGCTGTTTTTT. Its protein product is CASSLAGQGFAGELFF.

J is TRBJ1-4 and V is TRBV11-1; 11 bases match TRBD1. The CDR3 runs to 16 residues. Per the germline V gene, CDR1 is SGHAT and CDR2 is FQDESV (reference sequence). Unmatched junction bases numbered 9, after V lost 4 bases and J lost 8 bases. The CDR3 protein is CASSSGQGALGEKLFF. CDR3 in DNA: TGTGCCAGCAGCTCAGGACAGGGGGCTTTGGGCGAAAAACTGTTTTTT.

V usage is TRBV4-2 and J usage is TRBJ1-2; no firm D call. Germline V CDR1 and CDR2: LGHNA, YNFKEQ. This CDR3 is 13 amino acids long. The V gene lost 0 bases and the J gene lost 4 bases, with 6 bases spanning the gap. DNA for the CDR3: TGTGCCAGCAGCCAAGATATCTCCTATGGCTACACCTTC. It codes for CASSQDISYGYTF.

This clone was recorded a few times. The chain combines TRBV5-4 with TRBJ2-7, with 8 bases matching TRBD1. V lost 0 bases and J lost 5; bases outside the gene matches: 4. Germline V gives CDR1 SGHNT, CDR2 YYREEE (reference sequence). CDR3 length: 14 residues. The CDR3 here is CASSLGGTGNEQYF. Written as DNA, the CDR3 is TGTGCCAGCAGCTTGGGTGGGACAGGAAACGAGCAGTACTTC.

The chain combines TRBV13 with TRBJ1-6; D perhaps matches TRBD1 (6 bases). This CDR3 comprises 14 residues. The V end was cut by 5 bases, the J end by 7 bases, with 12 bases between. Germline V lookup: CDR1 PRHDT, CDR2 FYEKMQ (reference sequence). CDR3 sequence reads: CASSIRDTNSPLHF. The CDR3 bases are TGTGCCAGCAGCATCCGGGACACGAATTCACCCCTCCACTTT. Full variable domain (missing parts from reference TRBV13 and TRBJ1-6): AAGVIQSPRHLIKEKRETATLKCYPIPRHDTVYWYQQGPGQDPQFLISFYEKMQSDKGSIPDRFSAQQFSDYHSELNMSSLELGDSALYFCASSIRDTNSPLHFGNGTRLTVT.

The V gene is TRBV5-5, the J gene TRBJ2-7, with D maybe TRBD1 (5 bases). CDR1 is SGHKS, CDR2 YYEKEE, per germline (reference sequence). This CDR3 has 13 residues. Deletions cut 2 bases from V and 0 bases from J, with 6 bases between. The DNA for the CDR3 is TGTGCCAGCAGCTTCAGGGTCTCCTACGAGCAGTACTTC. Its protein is CASSFRVSYEQYF.

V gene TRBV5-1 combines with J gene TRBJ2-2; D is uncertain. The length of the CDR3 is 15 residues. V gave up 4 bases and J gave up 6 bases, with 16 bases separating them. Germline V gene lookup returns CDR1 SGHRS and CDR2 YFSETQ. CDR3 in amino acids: CASSGKTGGSGELFF. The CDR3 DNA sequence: TGCGCCAGCAGCGGAAAGACGGGTGGGTCCGGGGAGCTGTTTTTT.

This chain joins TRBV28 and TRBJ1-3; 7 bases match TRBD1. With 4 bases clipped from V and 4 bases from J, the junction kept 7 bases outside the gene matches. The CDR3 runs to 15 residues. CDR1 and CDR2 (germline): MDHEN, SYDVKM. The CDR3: CASSSGGGVGNTIYF. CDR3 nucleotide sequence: TGTGCCAGCAGTTCGGGAGGGGGCGTAGGAAACACCATATATTTT.

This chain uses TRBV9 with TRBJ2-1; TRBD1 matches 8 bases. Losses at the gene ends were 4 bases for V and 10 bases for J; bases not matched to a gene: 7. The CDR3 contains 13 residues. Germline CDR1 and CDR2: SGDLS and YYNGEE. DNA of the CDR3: TGTGCCAGCAGCCCAGGGGGCACGCCAGAGCAGTTCTTC. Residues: CASSPGGTPEQFF.

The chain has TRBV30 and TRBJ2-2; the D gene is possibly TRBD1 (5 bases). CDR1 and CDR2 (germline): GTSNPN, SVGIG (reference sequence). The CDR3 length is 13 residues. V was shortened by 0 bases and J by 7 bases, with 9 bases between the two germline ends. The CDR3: CAWSVGPGGELFF. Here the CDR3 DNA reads TGTGCCTGGAGTGTGGGGCCCGGCGGGGAGCTGTTTTTT. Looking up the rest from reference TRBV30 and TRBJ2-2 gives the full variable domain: SQTIHQWPATLVQPVGSPLSLECTVEGTSNPNLYWYRQAAGRGLQLLFYSVGIGQISSEVPQNLSASRPQDRQFILSSKKLLLSDSGFYLCAWSVGPGGELFFGEGSRLTVL.

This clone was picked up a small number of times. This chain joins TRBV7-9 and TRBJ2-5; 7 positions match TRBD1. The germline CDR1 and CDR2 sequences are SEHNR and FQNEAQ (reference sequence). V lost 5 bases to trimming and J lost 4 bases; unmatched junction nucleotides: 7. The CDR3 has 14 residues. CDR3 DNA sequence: TGTGCCAGCAGCCCTCGCGGACAGGCAGAGACCCAGTACTTC. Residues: CASSPRGQAETQYF.

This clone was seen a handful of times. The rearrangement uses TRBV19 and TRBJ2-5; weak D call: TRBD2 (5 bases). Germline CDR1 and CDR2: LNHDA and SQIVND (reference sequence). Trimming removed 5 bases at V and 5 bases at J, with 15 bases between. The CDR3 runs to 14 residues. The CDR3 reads CASSERVGQETQYF. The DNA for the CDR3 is TGTGCCAGTAGTGAGAGGGTAGGCCAGGAGACCCAGTACTTC.

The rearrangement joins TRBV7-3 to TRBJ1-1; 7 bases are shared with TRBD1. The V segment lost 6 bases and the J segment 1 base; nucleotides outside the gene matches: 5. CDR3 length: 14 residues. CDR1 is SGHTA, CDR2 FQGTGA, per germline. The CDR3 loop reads CASSPGQANTEAFF. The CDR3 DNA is TGTGCCAGCAGTCCCGGACAGGCGAACACTGAAGCTTTCTTT.

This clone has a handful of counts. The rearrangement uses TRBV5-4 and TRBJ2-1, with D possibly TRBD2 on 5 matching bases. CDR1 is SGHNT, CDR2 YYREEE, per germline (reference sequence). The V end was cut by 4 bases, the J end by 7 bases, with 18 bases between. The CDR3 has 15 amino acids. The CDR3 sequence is CASSPVAGSVNEQFF. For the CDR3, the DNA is TGTGCCAGCAGCCCCGTTGCGGGCAGCGTAAATGAGCAGTTCTTC.

CDR3 sequence: CASSQEYSFYNSPLHF. The CDR3 nucleotides are TGCGCCAGCAGCCAAGAATACAGTTTCTATAATTCACCCCTCCACTTT. This chain connects TRBV4-1 to TRBJ1-6; D uncertain. V dropped 0 bases and J dropped 3 bases, with 9 bases sitting between them. This CDR3 has 16 amino acids. Germline V gene lookup returns CDR1 MGHRA and CDR2 YSYEKL.

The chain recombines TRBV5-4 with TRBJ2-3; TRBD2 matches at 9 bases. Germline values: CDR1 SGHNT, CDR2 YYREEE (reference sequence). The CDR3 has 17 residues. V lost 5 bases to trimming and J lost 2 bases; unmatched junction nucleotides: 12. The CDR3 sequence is CASRPILAGHYTDTQYF. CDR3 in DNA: TGTGCCAGCAGACCCATCCTAGCGGGACACTACACAGATACGCAGTATTTT.

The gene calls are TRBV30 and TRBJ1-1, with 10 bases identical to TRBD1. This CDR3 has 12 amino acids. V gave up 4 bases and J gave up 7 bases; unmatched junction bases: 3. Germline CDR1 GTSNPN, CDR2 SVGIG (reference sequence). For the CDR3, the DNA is TGTGCCTGGACCGGGACAGGGGTTGAAGCTTTCTTT. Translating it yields CAWTGTGVEAFF.

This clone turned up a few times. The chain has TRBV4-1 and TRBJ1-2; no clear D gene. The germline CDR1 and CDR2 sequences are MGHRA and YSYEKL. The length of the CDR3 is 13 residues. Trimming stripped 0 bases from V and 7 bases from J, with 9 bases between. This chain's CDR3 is CASSQEFRVGYTF. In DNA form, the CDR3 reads TGCGCCAGCAGCCAAGAATTTCGGGTTGGCTACACCTTC.

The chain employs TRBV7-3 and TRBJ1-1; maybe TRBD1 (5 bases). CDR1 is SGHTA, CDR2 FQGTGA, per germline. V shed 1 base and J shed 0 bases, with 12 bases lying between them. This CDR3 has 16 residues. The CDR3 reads CASSLNGRGLNTEAFF. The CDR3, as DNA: TGTGCCAGCAGCTTAAATGGTAGGGGTCTGAACACTGAAGCTTTCTTT.

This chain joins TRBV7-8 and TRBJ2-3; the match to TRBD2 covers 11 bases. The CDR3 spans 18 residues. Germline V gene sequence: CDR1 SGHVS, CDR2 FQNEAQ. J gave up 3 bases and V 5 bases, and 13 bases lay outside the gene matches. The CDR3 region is CASSKVAGGVRGTDTQYF. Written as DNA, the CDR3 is TGTGCCAGCAGCAAAGTAGCGGGGGGGGTAAGGGGGACAGATACGCAGTATTTT.

CDR3 nucleotide sequence: TGTGCCAGCAGCGTAGGTAGCGGGGGGCTGGCCTACGAGCAGTACTTC. Protein sequence: CASSVGSGGLAYEQYF. This rearrangement joins TRBV9 to TRBJ2-7, with 10 bases matching TRBD2. The germline V gene has CDR1 SGDLS and CDR2 YYNGEE. The CDR3 totals 16 residues. V shed 0 bases and J 2 bases; nucleotides not matched to a gene: 5.

The CDR3 DNA reads as TGCAGCGTCGCTCCTCCCGGGACTAGCGGGAGGGTTGGTTCCAGGAGCTCCTACAATGAGCAGTTCTTC. Translating it yields CSVAPPGTSGRVGSRSSYNEQFF. The chain joins TRBV29-1 to TRBJ2-1; 16 nucleotides align to TRBD2. The CDR3 length is 23 residues. CDR1 SQVTM and CDR2 ANQGSEA come from the germline V gene. The V segment lost 6 bases and the J segment 0 bases; nucleotides outside the gene matches: 23.